This T cell receptor (beta chain) came from a study of OX40 agonist ivuxolimab in advanced cancers. Study context: Patients received the agonistic anti-OX40 (CD134) antibody ivuxolimab.

Patients who had autoimmune disease history or got systemic immunosuppression were left out. Assay used: immunoSEQ multiplex PCR; TCRdb lists only in-frame clones, some missing. The repertoire holds about 82,000 clones, with 85% to 90% as singletons. This clone is a singleton in its sample. The target antigen is unknown. Trimming left V 4 bases short and J 1 base short, with 8 bases between. CDR3 length: 13 amino acids. Germline V gene data show CDR1 as SGHNT and CDR2 as YYREEE (reference sequence). Regarding the study as a whole: On average, a greater number of expanded clones characterised CD8+ T cells relative to CD4+.

Here the sequenced sample was CD4+ or CD8+ T cells sorted from blood, taken in a trial of the OX40 agonist ivuxolimab. The source of this sequence is an adult with an advanced solid tumor such as melanoma, head and neck, liver or kidney cancer. The rearrangement links TRBV5-4 to TRBJ1-1; D gene uncertain. The CDR3 nucleotides are TGTGCCAGCAGCCTCTATCGGAACACTGAAGCTTTCTTT. Translated: CASSLYRNTEAFF.